This T cell receptor (beta chain) was identified during a study of blood T cell repertoires in COVID-19. Germline values: CDR1 GTSNPN, CDR2 SVGIG (reference sequence). This CDR3 comprises 15 residues. V was cut by 3 bases and J by 4 bases, with 15 bases left in between. Method: immunoSEQ multiplex PCR; TCRdb's copy keeps in-frame clones and lacks some. The sample shows about 190,000 clones, roughly 90% of them seen only once. This receptor was identified in a man aged 50 to 59 with acute or convalescent COVID-19. The chain couples TRBV30 to TRBJ2-2; weak D call: TRBD2 (6 bases). The sample taken for sequencing was peripheral blood. Written as DNA, the CDR3 is TGTGCCTGGAGCGCGCCGGGAGTCGTCACCGGGGAGCTGTTTTTT. Protein product: CAWSAPGVVTGELFF.